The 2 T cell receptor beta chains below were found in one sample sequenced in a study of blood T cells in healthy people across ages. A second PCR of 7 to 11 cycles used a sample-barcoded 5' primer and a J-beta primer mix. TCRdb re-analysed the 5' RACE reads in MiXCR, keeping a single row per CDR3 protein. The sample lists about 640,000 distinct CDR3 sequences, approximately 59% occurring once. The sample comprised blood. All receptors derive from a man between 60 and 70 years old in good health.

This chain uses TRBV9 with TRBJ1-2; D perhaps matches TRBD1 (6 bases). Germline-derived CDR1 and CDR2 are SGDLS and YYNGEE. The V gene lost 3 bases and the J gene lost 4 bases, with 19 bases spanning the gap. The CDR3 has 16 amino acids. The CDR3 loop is CASSAPAGEGGYGYTF. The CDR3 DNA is TGTGCCAGCAGCGCTCCTGCCGGAGAGGGGGGCTATGGCTACACCTTC.

In DNA form, the CDR3 reads TGTGCCAGCAGCCGAGGGGACCCACAAGAGACCCAGTACTTC. It translates to CASSRGDPQETQYF. The V gene is TRBV7-2, the J gene TRBJ2-5, with D possibly called TRBD1 or TRBD2 (5 bases each). V was trimmed by 5 bases and J by 2 bases, leaving 12 bases between them. Per the germline V gene, CDR1 is SGHTA and CDR2 is FQGNSA. The CDR3 contains 14 residues.